A single T cell receptor (beta chain) is shown here with its context. A multiplex PCR was run with 60 Vbeta primers and 13 Jbeta primers. The method was immunoSEQ multiplex PCR; TCRdb's version includes in-frame clones alone and lacks a portion of them. Counted here are fewer than 120,000 clones, 79% occurring once; the ten biggest clones make up roughly 5.6%. This sample was taken from a study of cytomegalovirus exposure and HLA in healthy donors. The CDR3 extends over 17 amino acids. Trimming shortened V by 5 bases and J by 2 bases, and 21 bases separated the two germline ends. Per germline, CDR1 SEHNR and CDR2 FQNEAQ (reference sequence).

The sequencing sample was made of PBMCs. The receptor was derived from a man aged 25 to 40 in good health and CMV-seropositive. The chain recombines TRBV7-9 with TRBJ2-5, with D tentatively TRBD1 (6 bases). CDR3 residues: CASSHLLGHAAQETQYF. The CDR3 DNA is TGTGCCAGCAGCCACCTTTTGGGACACGCCGCACAAGAGACCCAGTACTTC. The whole variable domain, filled in from reference TRBV7-9 and TRBJ2-5, reads DTGVSQNPRHKITKRGQNVTFRCDPISEHNRLYWYRQTLGQGPEFLTYFQNEAQLEKSRLLSDRFSAERPKGSFSTLEIQRTEQGDSAMYLCASSHLLGHAAQETQYFGPGTRLLVL.